This T cell receptor (beta chain) is drawn from a study of shared clonotypes between healthy human individuals. As for the study in general: A couple of female and a few male donors aged 18 to 49 were enrolled. Study-wide findings and caveats: Sharing across four donors was seen in 4.5% to 5.5% of naive CD4 clonotypes.

Regarding this clone: Its matching antigen is unknown.

Recent acute infections and vaccinations were absent in the healthy HIV-negative adult donors. The CDR3 loop spans 13 amino acids. Assay execution proceeded at the deep level. Libraries were prepared by immunoSEQ multiplex PCR; TCRdb keeps only in-frame clonotypes and omits some of them. Among roughly 2,300,000 clones, 85% to 95% were seen once, and the ten largest hold roughly 0.34%. The chain couples TRBV21-1 to TRBJ1-2. TRBV21-1 is a listed pseudogene. The TCR sequence derives from a man between 18 and 35 years old in good health. Some clones in this sample may be carry-over from other donors' samples. Sequencing input: naive CD4+ T cells from PBMCs. Stated subset: CD45RA+ positively selected. The DNA of the CDR3 is TGTGCCAGCAGCAACGTCCTCCTGGATGGCTACACCTTC. It encodes CASSNVLLDGYTF.